The next 25 T cell receptor beta chains were all read from a single sample in a study of blood T cell repertoires in COVID-19. This table comes from immunoSEQ multiplex PCR, and its TCRdb copy is limited to in-frame clones, with some not included. This table holds some 95,000 clones, about 85% found once. Sequenced material: peripheral blood. These receptors all come from a man aged 70-80 years with acute or convalescent COVID-19.

The rearrangement links TRBV14 to TRBJ2-2; 7 bases line up with TRBD1. The germline CDR1 and CDR2 sequences are SGHDN and FVKESK. The CDR3 is 16 amino acids. Trimming at V came to 3 bases and at J to 4 bases, leaving 8 bases not matched to a gene. The CDR3 nucleotides are TGTGCCAGCAGCCACGACAGGGCTGCCATCACCGGGGAGCTGTTTTTT. Encoded protein: CASSHDRAAITGELFF.

This rearrangement joins TRBV5-8 to TRBJ2-3, with 16 bases fitting TRBD2. Germline values: CDR1 SGHTS, CDR2 YDEGEE. This CDR3 contains 19 residues. The V gene end was trimmed by 4 bases and the J gene end by 0 bases; junction bases not matched to a gene: 8. The CDR3 DNA reads as TGTGCCAGCAGCACCGGGACTAGCGGGGGGGGACAAAGCACAGATACGCAGTATTTT. As protein: CASSTGTSGGGQSTDTQYF.

The gene calls are TRBV7-3 and TRBJ2-2; 14 bases are a match to TRBD2. Germline lookup yields CDR1 SGHTA and CDR2 FQGTGA. Trimming removed 3 bases from V and 4 bases from J; junction bases left unmatched: 1. The CDR3 contains 16 residues. CDR3 loop: CASSFGLAGGTGELFF. The CDR3 nucleotides are TGTGCCAGCAGCTTCGGACTAGCGGGGGGCACCGGGGAGCTGTTTTTT.

CDR3: CASSVAYEAFF. The CDR3 DNA sequence: TGTGCCAGCAGCGTAGCTTATGAAGCTTTCTTT. This chain joins TRBV9 and TRBJ1-1, with D unresolved. Trimming shortened V by 0 bases and J by 7 bases, and 4 bases separated the two germline ends. Germline V gene lookup returns CDR1 SGDLS and CDR2 YYNGEE. CDR3 length equals 11 residues.

The V call is TRBV29-1, the J call TRBJ2-3, with TRBD1 matching 7 bases. Germline values: CDR1 SQVTM, CDR2 ANQGSEA. Trimming removed 3 bases from V and 2 bases from J; junction bases left unmatched: 8. This CDR3 comprises 15 residues. DNA for the CDR3: TGCAGCGTTGACTTACAGGGGAGTCTCACAGATACGCAGTATTTT. Translation gives CSVDLQGSLTDTQYF.

This clone was observed once. The V gene is TRBV6-1, the J gene TRBJ1-6; D is uncertain. Trimming stripped 2 bases from V and 7 bases from J, with 9 bases between. This CDR3 is 14 amino acids long. Germline CDR1 is MNHNS and CDR2 is SASEGT. For the CDR3, the DNA is TGTGCCAGCAGTGAACAGATCGGGAATTCACCCCTCCACTTT. Amino acid sequence: CASSEQIGNSPLHF.

J is TRBJ1-5 and V is TRBV24-1; 8 bases match TRBD1. With V trimmed by 3 bases and J by 11 bases, 11 bases remained unmatched. The CDR3 has 15 residues. CDR1 and CDR2 (germline): KGHDR, SFDVKD. The CDR3 bases are TGTGCCACCAGTGATAGATACAGGGGGGACGGGGCCCAGCATTTT. Translating it yields CATSDRYRGDGAQHF.

The genes are TRBV23-1 and TRBJ2-7; weak D call: TRBD1 (6 bases). TRBV23-1 is given ORF status, its function remaining uncertain. CDR3 length: 14 amino acids. Trimming cost V 1 base and J 0 bases, with 7 bases left between them. In DNA, the CDR3 is TGCGCCAGCAGTCAATGGGGGCCCTCCTACGAGCAGTACGTC. Amino acids: CASSQWGPSYEQYV.

The V and J genes are TRBV7-9 and TRBJ2-3, with TRBD2 matching over 15 bases. The germline V gene has CDR1 SEHNR and CDR2 FQNEAQ (reference sequence). This CDR3 contains 16 residues. V lost 4 bases, J lost 5 bases, and 4 bases stayed unmatched. Here the CDR3 reads CASSSGTSGGQDTQYF. CDR3 sequence (DNA): TGTGCCAGCAGCTCCGGGACTAGCGGGGGGCAAGATACGCAGTATTTT.

The chain uses TRBV6-5 and TRBJ1-1, with a possible D match to TRBD1 (6 bases). The CDR3 spans 15 residues. V gave up 6 bases and J gave up 0 bases, with 14 bases separating them. CDR1 and CDR2 from the germline V gene are MNHEY and SVGAGI. The CDR3 DNA is TGTGCCAGCAGCCCCGCCGGACAGTTGAACACTGAAGCTTTCTTT. As protein: CASSPAGQLNTEAFF.

The chain employs TRBV5-4 and TRBJ1-1, with D possibly matching TRBD1 (6 bases). From germline, CDR1 is SGHNT and CDR2 YYREEE (reference sequence). V gave up 4 bases and J gave up 3 bases, with 22 bases separating them. The CDR3 extends over 17 amino acids. CDR3 region: CASSPDFTTGQDTEAFF. CDR3 sequence (DNA): TGTGCCAGCAGCCCGGATTTTACTACGGGACAAGACACTGAAGCTTTCTTT.

The rearrangement joins TRBV5-1 to TRBJ2-7; possible D gene TRBD1, 6 bases. Germline V gene sequence: CDR1 SGHRS, CDR2 YFSETQ. The CDR3 contains 13 residues. Trimming removed 4 bases from V and 4 bases from J, with 12 bases in between. CDR3 protein: CASSTGTPYEQYF. CDR3 sequence (DNA): TGCGCCAGCAGCACCGGGACACCTTACGAGCAGTACTTC.

The chain joins TRBV7-2 to TRBJ2-1; 7 bases match TRBD2. Losses at the gene ends were 4 bases for V and 2 bases for J; bases not matched to a gene: 5. CDR1 is SGHTA and CDR2 is FQGNSA in the germline V gene. CDR3 length: 15 residues. The CDR3 is CASSSQLAAYNEQFF. CDR3 DNA sequence: TGTGCCAGCAGCTCCCAGCTAGCGGCCTACAATGAGCAGTTCTTC. Combining the CDR3 with reference TRBV7-2 and TRBJ2-1 gives the whole variable domain GAGVSQSPSNKVTEKGKDVELRCDPISGHTALYWYRQSLGQGLEFLIYFQGNSAPDKSGLPSDRFSAERTGGSVSTLTIQRTQQEDSAVYLCASSSQLAAYNEQFFGPGTRLTVL.

This rearrangement joins TRBV7-6 to TRBJ2-3; a weak D match, TRBD2 (5 bases). Trimming took 4 bases from V and 0 from J, leaving 11 bases between them. Germline V gives CDR1 SGHVS, CDR2 FNYEAQ. The CDR3 spans 15 residues. The CDR3 reads CASSSRGASTDTQYF. CDR3 DNA: TGTGCCAGCAGCTCTCGGGGTGCTAGCACAGATACGCAGTATTTT.

The rearrangement uses TRBV5-1 and TRBJ2-7, with no clear D. The CDR3 has 14 amino acids. Germline-derived CDR1 and CDR2 are SGHRS and YFSETQ. V gave up 2 bases and J gave up 4 bases, with 13 bases separating them. The chain's CDR3 is CASSFMPGKYEQYF. Written as DNA, the CDR3 is TGCGCCAGCAGCTTTATGCCAGGCAAATACGAGCAGTACTTC. The entire variable domain, with the rest obtained from reference TRBV5-1 and TRBJ2-7, is as follows: KAGVTQTPRYLIKTRGQQVTLSCSPISGHRSVSWYQQTPGQGLQFLFEYFSETQRNKGNFPGRFSGRQFSNSRSEMNVSTLELGDSALYLCASSFMPGKYEQYFGPGTRLTVT.

This clone is a singleton in its sample. The chain recombines TRBV9 with TRBJ2-7, with D possibly being TRBD1 (6 bases). CDR1 and CDR2 (germline): SGDLS, YYNGEE. Trimming stripped 0 bases from V and 3 bases from J, with 13 bases between. The CDR3 has 15 residues. The CDR3 here is CASSVAPTGIYEQYF. The CDR3 DNA sequence: TGTGCCAGCAGCGTAGCTCCTACAGGGATCTACGAGCAGTACTTC.

V and J are TRBV5-6 and TRBJ1-4, with a weak D call TRBD1 (6 bases). V shed 1 base and J shed 7 bases, with 11 bases lying between them. From germline, CDR1 is SGHDT and CDR2 YYEEEE. The CDR3 has 14 amino acids. The CDR3 reads CASSLRGASEKLFF. The DNA of the CDR3 is TGTGCCAGCAGCTTGCGGGGGGCAAGTGAAAAACTGTTTTTT.

The chain uses TRBV7-8 and TRBJ1-4; 8 bases line up with TRBD1. Germline V gene data show CDR1 as SGHVS and CDR2 as FQNEAQ. V gave up 5 bases and J gave up 7 bases; unmatched junction bases: 6. The CDR3 consists of 14 residues. CDR3 nucleotides: TGTGCCAGCAGCCAGACAGGGGTCGGTGAAAAACTGTTTTTT. Translated: CASSQTGVGEKLFF.

The CDR3 nucleotides read TGTGCCAGCAGCCTCCGACAGGGGGCTCATGGCTACACCTTC. Amino acids: CASSLRQGAHGYTF. The chain carries TRBV9 and TRBJ1-2; 10 nucleotides match TRBD1. The length of the CDR3 is 14 residues. The trim removed 4 bases at V and 6 bases at J, leaving 6 bases unmatched. The germline gives CDR1 SGDLS, CDR2 YYNGEE.

The chain couples TRBV2 to TRBJ2-1; 8 bases are a match to TRBD2. J gave up 0 bases and V 8 bases, and 15 bases lay outside the gene matches. The germline V gene has CDR1 SNHLY and CDR2 FYNNEI. This CDR3 is 18 amino acids long. In DNA form, the CDR3 reads TGTGCCAGCCTCGGGAGCGGGGGATCCGATAGCTCCTACAATGAGCAGTTCTTC. This encodes CASLGSGGSDSSYNEQFF.

The rearrangement links TRBV6-5 to TRBJ1-1, with 9 bases identical to TRBD1. V lost 3 bases and J lost 3; bases outside the gene matches: 5. Germline V CDR1 and CDR2: MNHEY, SVGAGI. CDR3 length equals 15 residues. The CDR3 protein is CASSYLGQGYTEAFF. CDR3 coding DNA: TGTGCCAGCAGTTATTTGGGACAGGGATACACTGAAGCTTTCTTT.

The chain employs TRBV9 and TRBJ1-4; D may be TRBD1 (5 bases). Germline CDR1 and CDR2: SGDLS and YYNGEE. V lost 4 bases to trimming and J lost 4 bases, with 14 bases between them. This CDR3 has 15 amino acids. The CDR3 DNA follows: TGTGCCAGCAGCTCTCCCGGGGGATTTAATGAAAAACTGTTTTTT. Residues: CASSSPGGFNEKLFF.

Here the CDR3 reads CASSPRQFSENQPQHF. CDR3 in DNA: TGCGCCAGCAGCCCCCGACAGTTTTCCGAGAATCAGCCCCAGCATTTT. This chain links TRBV5-1 with TRBJ1-5, with a possible D match to TRBD1 (5 bases). The CDR3 spans 16 residues. V shed 4 bases and J shed 4 bases, with 18 bases lying between them. CDR1 is SGHRS and CDR2 is YFSETQ in the germline V gene.

This clone has only one observation. V gene TRBV5-4 combines with J gene TRBJ1-4; no reliable D call. Trimming removed 0 bases from V and 6 bases from J, with 6 bases in between. The CDR3 has 13 residues. Per germline, CDR1 SGHNT and CDR2 YYREEE (reference sequence). CDR3 protein: CASSLEQDEKLFF. In DNA, the CDR3 is TGTGCCAGCAGCTTGGAACAAGATGAAAAACTGTTTTTT.

The chain joins TRBV19 to TRBJ1-3; D ambiguous. Germline-derived CDR1 and CDR2 are LNHDA and SQIVND (reference sequence). This CDR3 is 11 amino acids long. V was trimmed by 9 bases and J by 10 bases, leaving 13 bases between them. The CDR3 DNA is TGTGCCAGCGATGATCGGGTAACCATATATTTT. Translation gives CASDDRVTIYF.